These 21 T cell receptor beta chains were sequenced from one sample in a study of shared clonotypes between healthy human individuals. Sequenced by immunoSEQ multiplex PCR; TCRdb stores in-frame clones only, minus some. Of about 460,000 clones in the sample, over 60% were seen once. The sequencing sample was made of PBMCs. Receptors were obtained from a woman aged 40-49 years in good health. Some clones in this sample may be carry-over from other donors' samples.

The V call is TRBV19, the J call TRBJ2-7; D might be TRBD2 (5 bases). With 4 bases removed from V and 5 bases from J, the gap between germline ends came to 27 bases. There are 18 residues in the CDR3. Germline CDR1 and CDR2: LNHDA and SQIVND (reference sequence). CDR3 sequence (DNA): TGTGCCAGTAGTACTACACGACCAGGACTGACCGGCAGCGACGAGCAGTACTTC. Residues: CASSTTRPGLTGSDEQYF.

The chain's CDR3 is CASSLAGASYEQYF. CDR3 DNA sequence: TGCGCCAGCAGCCTTGCAGGGGCCTCCTACGAGCAGTACTTC. The chain combines TRBV4-1 with TRBJ2-5; D possibly corresponds to TRBD1 (6 bases). The DNA end favors TRBJ2-7, so the J call may be wrong. The CDR3 spans 14 residues. The germline gives CDR1 MGHRA, CDR2 YSYEKL.

The gene calls are TRBV15 and TRBJ1-5, with a weak D call TRBD1 (5 bases). CDR1 and CDR2 from the germline V gene are LNHNV and YYDKDF (reference sequence). There are 14 residues in the CDR3. V was pared by 0 bases and J by 6 bases, with 9 bases between. CDR3 amino acids: CATSRDRAIQPQHF. Written as DNA, the CDR3 is TGTGCCACCAGCAGAGACAGGGCTATTCAGCCCCAGCATTTT.

The V and J genes are TRBV28 and TRBJ2-5; no firm D call. V lost 6 bases to trimming and J lost 5 bases, with 16 bases between them. Germline assignment: CDR1 MDHEN and CDR2 SYDVKM. This CDR3 comprises 14 residues. CDR3 DNA: TGTGCCAGCAGCCGACCCCCTCCTGGGGAGACCCAGTACTTC. Amino acid sequence: CASSRPPPGETQYF.

Ten or more counts support this clone. The chain has TRBV7-9 and TRBJ2-7; TRBD1 might be the D (6 bases). Germline CDR1 is SEHNR and CDR2 is FQNEAQ (reference sequence). The ends were cut back, 5 bases at V and 4 bases at J, with 15 bases in the middle. The CDR3 length is 14 residues. CDR3 bases: TGTGCCAGCAGCCAGGACAGTCGATCTTACGAGCAGTACTTC. Translating gives CASSQDSRSYEQYF.

The chain is built from TRBV4-2 and TRBJ2-7; a weak D match, TRBD2 (6 bases). This CDR3 contains 16 residues. Trimming removed 0 bases from V and 1 base from J, with 13 bases in between. CDR1 and CDR2 (germline): LGHNA, YNFKEQ. In DNA, the CDR3 is TGTGCCAGCAGCCAAGACCGGGACTCTCCTTCCTACGAGCAGTACTTC. It specifies CASSQDRDSPSYEQYF.

The chain recombines TRBV5-1 with TRBJ2-4; the match to TRBD2 covers 7 bases. Germline values: CDR1 SGHRS, CDR2 YFSETQ. The CDR3 is made up of 15 amino acids. The V segment lost 0 bases and the J segment 8 bases; nucleotides outside the gene matches: 8. The CDR3 reads CASSLDRDLADIQYF. As DNA, the CDR3 is TGCGCCAGCAGCTTGGACCGGGACCTAGCGGACATTCAGTACTTC.

The gene calls are TRBV4-2 and TRBJ2-7, with 12 positions matching TRBD2. CDR3 length: 17 amino acids. CDR1 LGHNA and CDR2 YNFKEQ come from the germline V gene. Trimming at V came to 2 bases and at J to 2 bases, leaving 7 bases not matched to a gene. DNA for the CDR3: TGTGCCAGCAGCCAACGACCTTCTAGCGGGAGGGCCTACGAGCAGTACTTC. Encoded protein: CASSQRPSSGRAYEQYF.

This clone was observed once. The chain couples TRBV5-1 to TRBJ1-1; 7 bases line up with TRBD1. The CDR3 sequence is 14 residues long. CDR1 and CDR2 (germline): SGHRS, YFSETQ. The junction had 7 bases not matched to a gene; V was cut back by 0 bases and J by 8 bases. CDR3 in DNA: TGCGCCAGCAGCTTGGAGCCGGGACAGCTGGAAGCTTTCTTT. Its protein product is CASSLEPGQLEAFF.

V gene TRBV5-5 combines with J gene TRBJ2-4; a possible D gene is TRBD2 (6 bases). V lost 3 bases to trimming and J lost 0 bases, with 10 bases between them. The CDR3 extends over 15 amino acids. Germline V gene data show CDR1 as SGHKS and CDR2 as YYEKEE (reference sequence). The CDR3 is CASSSYGGAKNIQYF. DNA of the CDR3: TGTGCCAGCAGCTCATACGGGGGAGCCAAAAACATTCAGTACTTC.

Turning to this clone: A far larger clone differs by one base, so this is likely a read error. Because the CDR3 is missing its conserved closing phenylalanine or tryptophan, this is likely a read error. The J gene is TRBJ2-7, the V gene TRBV27, with 12 bases matching TRBD2. The junction had 15 bases not matched to a gene; V was cut back by 6 bases and J by 0 bases. This CDR3 spans 19 amino acids. Germline V CDR1 and CDR2: MNHEY, SMNVEV (reference sequence). The CDR3 sequence: CASSPSETSGSPFSYEQYL. In DNA form, the CDR3 reads TGTGCCAGCAGCCCCTCCGAGACTAGCGGGAGTCCCTTCTCCTACGAGCAGTACCTC.

The chain combines TRBV5-4 with TRBJ1-1, with 8 bases aligning to TRBD1. Trimming cost V 5 bases and J 3 bases; bases outside gene matches: 3. The CDR3 runs to 13 residues. Germline values: CDR1 SGHNT, CDR2 YYREEE (reference sequence). The CDR3 sequence is CASRPTGDTEAFF. CDR3 in DNA: TGTGCCAGCAGGCCGACAGGGGACACTGAAGCTTTCTTT.

In its sample, this clone was seen once. The chain joins TRBV6-5 to TRBJ1-3, with D perhaps TRBD1 (6 bases). This CDR3 is built from 13 residues. Trimming shortened V by 6 bases and J by 9 bases, and 15 bases separated the two germline ends. In germline, CDR1 is MNHEY, CDR2 SVGAGI. Here the CDR3 DNA reads TGTGCCAGCAGCCGGACAGCCGAATCCACCATATATTTT. Amino acids: CASSRTAESTIYF.

The chain combines TRBV5-4 with TRBJ1-2; 8 nucleotides match TRBD1. V was clipped by 3 bases and J by 8 bases; unmatched bases: 3. CDR1 is SGHNT and CDR2 is YYREEE in the germline V gene (reference sequence). The CDR3 runs to 12 residues. CDR3 nucleotide sequence: TGTGCCAGCAGCTACAGGGGGGGAGGCTACACCTTC. Translating it yields CASSYRGGGYTF.

The DNA of the CDR3 is TGTGCCAGCAGCGGACAGGGCGAGCTCAACAATGAGCAGTTCTTC. Translation: CASSGQGELNNEQFF. V gene TRBV9 combines with J gene TRBJ2-1; 7 bases are shared with TRBD1. The CDR3 runs to 15 residues. In germline, CDR1 is SGDLS, CDR2 YYNGEE. V trimming: 3 bases; J trimming: 5 bases; junction bases outside the gene matches: 8.

V is TRBV15 and J is TRBJ2-5; 7 bases match TRBD2. The J call is uncertain, as TRBJ2-7 better fits the DNA end. The CDR3 covers 16 residues. Germline CDR1 LNHNV, CDR2 YYDKDF (reference sequence). CDR3: CATKNGRAGPLYEQYF. The CDR3 DNA follows: TGTGCCACCAAAAATGGTAGAGCGGGGCCCCTCTACGAGCAGTACTTC.

As concerns this clone: A much larger clone sits a single nucleotide away, making a read error possible. Other DNA sequences in this sample translate to the same CDR3. The gene calls are TRBV5-1 and TRBJ2-5, with 10 nucleotides matching TRBD2. Germline trimming cut 5 bases from V and 5 bases from J; bases unmatched to any gene: 9. In germline, CDR1 is SGHRS, CDR2 YFSETQ. The CDR3 is 15 residues long. The CDR3 is CASSQLAGVLETQYF. The CDR3 DNA follows: TGCGCCAGCAGTCAGCTAGCGGGGGTCTTGGAGACCCAGTACTTC.

This clone has more than one count but fewer than ten. The gene calls are TRBV5-1 and TRBJ2-1, with 8 positions matching TRBD2. CDR1 and CDR2 (germline): SGHRS, YFSETQ. The CDR3 totals 17 residues. V lost 0 bases and J lost 12; bases outside the gene matches: 17. The CDR3 protein is CASSLARSSSGPPMQFF. CDR3 DNA: TGCGCCAGCAGCTTGGCCCGCTCATCTAGCGGGCCTCCAATGCAGTTCTTC.

This clone was observed a few times. The genes are TRBV5-1 and TRBJ2-7; a weak D match, TRBD1 (6 bases). The V gene's germline CDR1 is SGHRS and CDR2 YFSETQ. The CDR3 sequence is 14 residues long. V lost 3 bases and J 2 bases, leaving 12 bases between the germline ends. In DNA form, the CDR3 reads TGCGCCAGCAGCTCACAGGGCCCCACCTACGAGCAGTACTTC. Encoded protein: CASSSQGPTYEQYF.

In regard to this clone: A read error may produce the germline difference seen at one junction end. Other DNA sequences in the sample encode the same CDR3. The chain combines TRBV29-1 with TRBJ1-4; 7 bases line up with TRBD1. CDR3 length: 13 residues. The germline CDR1 and CDR2 sequences are SQVTM and ANQGSEA. The CDR3 loop is CSAVGGAWGQLIF. CDR3 sequence (DNA): TGCAGCGCTGTAGGGGGCGCGTGGGGACAGTTGATTTTT.

Comments on this clone: A single base is all that separates this from a far larger clone, so a read error is likely. The chain recombines TRBV7-2 with TRBJ2-2, with a tentative D call TRBD2 (5 bases). CDR3 length equals 13 residues. Germline V lookup: CDR1 SGHTA, CDR2 FQGNSA. The chain's CDR3 is CASSSYSAGEPFF. CDR3 in DNA: TGTGCCAGCAGCTCTTATTCCGCCGGGGAGCCGTTTTTT.